This TCR beta chain was identified during a study of blood T cell repertoires in COVID-19. At the level of the study: The origin of the acute and convalescent COVID-19 samples was the United States, Italy and Spain. PBMCs, B-cell-depleted T cells, or T cells provided the cDNA or gDNA that made up the material.

Original processing methods: Amplifying reference gene primers gave estimates of nucleated cell counts. Sequenced by immunoSEQ multiplex PCR; TCRdb stores in-frame clones only, minus some. That table furnishes V, J and clone size, whereas the DNA furnished D and trimming. The sample includes approximately 150,000 clones, around 82% of them seen just once. Trimming at V came to 4 bases and at J to 12 bases, leaving 11 bases not matched to a gene. This CDR3 spans 16 amino acids. The germline V gene encodes CDR1 LGHDT and CDR2 YNNKEL (reference sequence). This sequence was found in a man between 65 and 85 years old with active or convalescent COVID-19. The chain uses TRBV3-1 (or the pseudogene TRBV3-2) and TRBJ2-1; 14 positions agree with TRBD2. Sequencing was performed on peripheral blood. The CDR3 DNA sequence: TGTGCCAGCAGCCGGCCTGGGACTAGCGGGGGTAGATGGCAGTTCTTC. Protein product: CASSRPGTSGGRWQFF.